The next 7 T cell receptor beta chains were all read from a single sample in a study of CD8+ T cells in alopecia areata. cDNA serving as the sequencing template came from extracted, reverse transcribed RNA. TCRdb keeps only in-frame clones here, not all; method: immunoSEQ multiplex PCR. Found here are approximately 200,000 clones, around two fifths of them singletons; the top ten hold 2% to 3%. Treatment reported: oral pan-JAK inhibitor, 5-10 mg twice daily. The source was CD4+ T cells sorted from blood, collected at roughly week 36, from a patient treated with tofacitinib. The receptors stem from a human donor with alopecia areata.

The genes are TRBV19 and TRBJ2-2; D is unresolved. With 3 bases removed from V and 4 bases from J, the gap between germline ends came to 9 bases. CDR3 length: 14 amino acids. The V gene's germline CDR1 is LNHDA and CDR2 SQIVND (reference sequence). The CDR3 spells CASSILAPTGELFF. The CDR3 DNA sequence: TGTGCCAGTAGTATCCTGGCCCCCACCGGGGAGCTGTTTTTT.

This clone was counted only a few times. The V gene is TRBV30, the J gene TRBJ2-2; maybe TRBD2 (5 bases). The length of the CDR3 is 14 residues. Germline V CDR1 and CDR2: GTSNPN, SVGIG (reference sequence). V shed 4 bases and J shed 4 bases, with 13 bases lying between them. The CDR3 loop is CAWTRGVGTGELFF. CDR3 sequence (DNA): TGTGCCTGGACCCGGGGTGTCGGCACCGGGGAGCTGTTTTTT.

This clone turned up a few times. CDR3 sequence: CASSRRQDETQYF. DNA for the CDR3: TGTGCCAGCAGTCGCAGACAGGATGAGACCCAGTACTTC. This chain joins TRBV6-6 and TRBJ2-5, with TRBD1 as a possible D gene (6 bases). V was pared by 5 bases and J by 5 bases, with 12 bases between. This CDR3 is 13 amino acids long. Germline-derived CDR1 and CDR2 are MNHNY and SVGAGI (reference sequence).

The chain is built from TRBV7-2 and TRBJ2-5; D may correspond to TRBD1 or TRBD2 (5 bases each). From germline, CDR1 is SGHTA and CDR2 FQGNSA. The CDR3 covers 14 residues. V was pared by 5 bases and J by 1 base, with 11 bases between. The CDR3 DNA is TGTGCCAGCAGCCTGAGGGGACCCCAAGAGACCCAGTACTTC. As protein: CASSLRGPQETQYF.

The chain links TRBV5-1 to TRBJ2-3, with D tentatively TRBD1 (6 bases). Trimming pared 7 bases from V and 4 bases from J, leaving 22 bases between. Per germline, CDR1 SGHRS and CDR2 YFSETQ. CDR3 length: 16 residues. For the CDR3, the DNA is TGCGCCAGCTCGGTTTCCCAGGGGACGAGGTCAGATACGCAGTATTTT. It encodes CASSVSQGTRSDTQYF.

The rearrangement links TRBV2 to TRBJ2-4, with 10 bases matching TRBD2. J was trimmed by 0 bases and V by 8 bases; bases with no gene match: 13. CDR3 length: 18 residues. Germline V gives CDR1 SNHLY, CDR2 FYNNEI. The DNA of the CDR3 is TGTGCCAGCGCACCGGGACTAGCGAGAGGGGGAGCCAAAAACATTCAGTACTTC. Amino acids: CASAPGLARGGAKNIQYF. Combining the CDR3 with reference TRBV2 and TRBJ2-4 gives the whole variable domain EPEVTQTPSHQVTQMGQEVILRCVPISNHLYFYWYRQILGQKVEFLVSFYNNEISEKSEIFDDQFSVERPDGSNFTLKIRSTKLEDSAMYFCASAPGLARGGAKNIQYFGAGTRLSVL.

The gene calls are TRBV2 and TRBJ1-5; 9 bases match TRBD1. Germline CDR1 and CDR2: SNHLY and FYNNEI. The ends lost 8 bases at V and 2 bases at J; junction bases unmatched: 4. This CDR3 has 14 amino acids. The DNA of the CDR3 is TGTGCCAGCGGACAGGGGATGGGCAATCAGCCCCAGCATTTT. Translating gives CASGQGMGNQPQHF.